The rows below give T cell receptor beta chains drawn from one sample of a study of blood T cell repertoires in COVID-19. The repertoire was sequenced with immunoSEQ multiplex PCR; TCRdb's copy has only in-frame clones and lacks some. The sample holds more than 120,000 clones; 85% to 90% are singletons and the top ten take 8% to 9%. Sequencing was performed on peripheral blood. Receptors were obtained from a woman in her forties or fifties with active or convalescent COVID-19. CDR3s include the opening cysteine and the closing phenylalanine or tryptophan. D genes are given only for firm matches. Size tells how often a clone was seen (once, few, many) or the class of an expanded clone, and some rows leave it out.

V gene	D gene	clone size	J gene	CDR3 protein	CDR3 DNA
TRBV7-3	TRBD2	-	TRBJ2-1	CASSSRGSGSSYNEQFF	TGTGCCAGCAGCTCCAGGGGTAGCGGGAGTTCCTACAATGAGCAGTTCTTC
TRBV9	TRBD1	-	TRBJ1-5	CASTDRGQVYQPQHF	TGTGCCAGCACCGACAGGGGGCAGGTGTATCAGCCCCAGCATTTT
TRBV28	-	-	TRBJ2-5	CASRPGTQETQYF	TGTGCCAGCAGGCCCGGGACACAAGAGACCCAGTACTTC
TRBV28	-	-	TRBJ1-5	CASSFEPQHF	TGTGCCAGCAGTTTCGAGCCCCAGCATTTT
TRBV6-4	-	-	TRBJ1-5	CASSGPRSRDQPQHF	TGTGCCAGCAGTGGCCCCCGGTCGAGAGATCAGCCCCAGCATTTT
TRBV18	-	-	TRBJ2-3	CASSPNSPGSRTDTQYF	TGTGCCAGCTCACCAAATAGTCCCGGGAGCCGCACAGATACGCAGTATTTT
TRBV9	-	-	TRBJ1-2	CASSPDGRGYGYTF	TGTGCCAGCAGCCCAGACGGGAGAGGATATGGCTACACCTTC
TRBV4-2	TRBD2	few	TRBJ2-5	CASSQGTSGGAGVETQYF	TGTGCCAGCAGCCAAGGGACTAGCGGGGGGGCCGGTGTGGAGACCCAGTACTTC
TRBV24-1	-	-	TRBJ2-2	CATEVMTGANTGELFF	TGTGCCACCGAAGTGATGACCGGGGCGAACACCGGGGAGCTGTTTTTT
TRBV10-3	TRBD1	-	TRBJ2-1	CATRPGGEGSYNEQFF	TGTGCCACCAGACCAGGGGGAGAGGGCTCCTACAATGAGCAGTTCTTC
TRBV5-1	TRBD1	-	TRBJ1-1	CASSLLTGGMNTEAFF	TGCGCCAGCAGCTTGTTGACAGGGGGTATGAACACTGAAGCTTTCTTT
TRBV11-1	-	-	TRBJ1-1	CASSTLGGTEAFF	TGTGCCAGCAGTACTCTCGGGGGGACTGAAGCTTTCTTT
TRBV29-1	-	-	TRBJ1-2	CSVAGREAYGYTF	TGCAGCGTTGCTGGCAGAGAAGCGTATGGCTACACCTTC
TRBV6-2/TRBV6-3	TRBD2	-	TRBJ2-3	CASTPVAGGPADTQYF	TGTGCCAGCACCCCCGTAGCGGGGGGGCCGGCAGATACGCAGTATTTT
TRBV6-5	-	-	TRBJ1-6	CASSLRQGGSPLHF	TGTGCCAGCAGTTTAAGGCAGGGAGGATCACCCCTCCACTTT
TRBV19	TRBD1	once	TRBJ1-2	CASKTGQGTYGYTF	TGTGCCAGTAAAACCGGACAGGGGACCTATGGCTACACCTTC
TRBV5-6	TRBD2	-	TRBJ2-7	CASSRTSGVYEQYF	TGTGCCAGCAGCCGGACTAGCGGGGTCTACGAGCAGTACTTC
TRBV12-1	-	-	TRBJ1-4	CASSFARVAGWKHEKLFF	TGTGCCAGCAGCTTTGCTAGAGTGGCAGGGTGGAAGCATGAAAAACTGTTTTTT
TRBV5-8	TRBD1	-	TRBJ1-5	CASSNYQGAGNQPQHF	TGTGCCAGCAGCAATTACCAGGGGGCTGGCAATCAGCCCCAGCATTTT
TRBV7-8	TRBD1	-	TRBJ2-7	CASSIDRGPYEQYF	TGTGCCAGCAGCATAGACAGGGGGCCCTACGAGCAGTACTTC
TRBV7-8	-	-	TRBJ1-1	CASSYYAARTNEAFF	TGTGCCAGCAGCTATTACGCCGCTAGGACAAATGAAGCTTTCTTT
TRBV12-5	-	once	TRBJ2-7	CASGRPRTASSYEQYF	TGTGCTAGTGGCCGCCCCCGGACAGCTAGCTCCTACGAGCAGTACTTC
TRBV4-2	TRBD1	-	TRBJ2-5	CASSQRQGEETQYF	TGTGCCAGCAGCCAAAGGCAGGGGGAAGAGACCCAGTACTTC
TRBV7-3	TRBD2	-	TRBJ2-3	CASITSPGYSGRADRSDTQYF	TGTGCCAGCATCACATCCCCAGGGTATAGCGGGAGGGCCGATAGGTCAGATACGCAGTATTTT
TRBV4-1	TRBD2	once	TRBJ2-1	CASSQDSRGGDIYEQFF	TGCGCCAGCAGCCAAGACTCACGCGGGGGGGACATATATGAGCAGTTCTTC
TRBV7-9	-	-	TRBJ1-1	CASSFRTVNTEAFF	TGTGCCAGCAGCTTTCGGACAGTGAACACTGAAGCTTTCTTT
TRBV7-9	TRBD2	-	TRBJ2-7	CASSGGGEGTYEQYF	TGTGCCAGCAGCGGCGGTGGGGAGGGCACTTACGAGCAGTACTTC
TRBV19	-	-	TRBJ1-5	CASSMGALGQPQHF	TGTGCCAGTAGTATGGGGGCCTTAGGCCAGCCCCAGCATTTT
TRBV6-5	TRBD1	once	TRBJ1-2	CASSYETGSLGYTF	TGTGCCAGCAGTTACGAGACAGGGTCTTTAGGCTACACCTTC
TRBV10-1	TRBD1	-	TRBJ2-5	CASSGGTGGLETQYF	TGCGCCAGCAGTGGGGGGACAGGGGGCTTGGAGACCCAGTACTTC
TRBV27	-	-	TRBJ2-5	CASSWSAGQETQYF	TGTGCCAGCAGTTGGTCCGCGGGGCAAGAGACCCAGTACTTC
TRBV27	-	-	TRBJ1-5	CASSLRGQSNQPQHF	TGTGCCAGCAGTTTAAGAGGGCAAAGCAATCAGCCCCAGCATTTT
TRBV7-9	-	-	TRBJ1-2	CASSLATVRSGRGYTF	TGTGCCAGCAGCTTAGCTACCGTTCGGTCGGGGAGAGGCTACACCTTC
TRBV3-1/TRBV3-2	-	-	TRBJ2-5	CASSQERKETQYF	TGTGCCAGCAGCCAAGAGCGGAAAGAGACCCAGTACTTC
TRBV7-9	TRBD1	-	TRBJ1-4	CASSSDRAAEEKLFF	TGTGCCAGCAGCTCCGACAGGGCCGCGGAGGAAAAACTGTTTTTT
TRBV4-1	-	-	TRBJ2-1	CASSPRGSGNEQFF	TGCGCCAGCAGCCCCCGGGGTAGCGGCAATGAGCAGTTCTTC
TRBV6-6	TRBD1	-	TRBJ1-1	CASSRTGRATEAFF	TGTGCCAGCAGCAGGACAGGGAGGGCCACTGAAGCTTTCTTT
TRBV6-6	TRBD1	-	TRBJ1-3	CASSYPGTGSGNTIYF	TGTGCCAGCAGTTACCCTGGGACAGGCTCTGGAAACACCATATATTTT
TRBV7-2	-	-	TRBJ1-1	CASTPSGGTNTEAFF	TGTGCCAGCACCCCCTCGGGGGGGACTAACACTGAAGCTTTCTTT